These T cell receptor beta chains were read from a single sample in a study of T cells in tumors after PD-1 blockade. Clones were read by immunoSEQ multiplex PCR, and TCRdb kept only the in-frame ones, dropping some. The repertoire has 4,800 or so clones, around 60% of them found once; the top ten carry roughly 15%. The starting material was tumor tissue, obtained after anti-PD-1 treatment. These receptors were obtained from a human donor with basal cell carcinoma. Both conserved end residues are part of each CDR3. The D gene is left open where the match is weak.

len | j_gene | d_gene | v_gene | CDR3aa
13 | TRBJ1-6 | . | TRBV27 | CASSPAENSPLHF
13 | TRBJ2-7 | . | TRBV27 | CASSRVKGYEQYF
13 | TRBJ2-7 | TRBD1 | TRBV29-1 | CSVAGGADYEQYF
16 | TRBJ1-5 | . | TRBV4-3 | CASSQTYRNFNQPQHF
15 | TRBJ2-3 | TRBD2 | TRBV6-6 | CASSVAGRSTDTQYF
19 | TRBJ2-7 | TRBD2 | TRBV27 | CASSFAIGEMLSGRALLSF
12 | TRBJ2-5 | . | TRBV7-3 | CASSLNQGTQYF
14 | TRBJ1-1 | . | TRBV10-3 | CAIRTEIQDTEAFF
15 | TRBJ1-1 | . | TRBV19 | CASTRGPGRNTEAFF
15 | TRBJ1-1 | . | TRBV6-5 | CASSYGRGKGTEAFF
16 | TRBJ2-2 | TRBD1 | TRBV5-4 | CASSTGQGAYTGELFF
14 | TRBJ2-1 | . | TRBV24-1 | CATSRGVGYNEQFF
12 | TRBJ1-5 | . | TRBV27 | CASGEGSQPQHF
17 | TRBJ1-5 | TRBD1 | TRBV6-2/TRBV6-3 | CASSIGQGLRSNQPQHF
16 | TRBJ2-3 | TRBD2 | TRBV7-8 | CASSLGLAGGGGTQYF
16 | TRBJ2-2 | . | TRBV4-1 | CASSQPWADTTGELFF
16 | TRBJ1-1 | . | TRBV4-1 | CASSLRGGQMNTEAFF
16 | TRBJ2-6 | TRBD2 | TRBV27 | CASSPVGGAGANVLTF
18 | TRBJ2-1 | TRBD1 | TRBV5-1 | CASSLGHSGSRGHGEQFF
15 | TRBJ1-5 | . | TRBV27 | CASSLSSYFNQPQHF
13 | TRBJ1-2 | . | TRBV7-9 | CASSERGGSGYTF
15 | TRBJ2-3 | TRBD1 | TRBV7-8 | CASSLRDRNTDTQYF
16 | TRBJ2-2 | . | TRBV7-2 | CASSLEQASNTGELFF
13 | TRBJ2-1 | TRBD2 | TRBV7-6 | CATGLAEYNEQFF
14 | TRBJ2-7 | TRBD1 | TRBV27 | CASSSMDRAYEQYF
15 | TRBJ2-1 | TRBD2 | TRBV6-4 | CASSDSIGGSHEQFF